Listed below are T cell receptor beta chains from one sample, sequenced in a study of cytomegalovirus exposure and HLA in healthy donors. Assay: immunoSEQ multiplex PCR; the TCRdb copy retains only in-frame clones and omits some. Of about 180,000 clones listed, 82% are singletons. Input material: PBMCs. These receptors came from a middle-aged man in good health and CMV-seronegative. Each CDR3 is given with its conserved first and last residue. The order of the fields is V gene, D gene, J gene, CDR3 length, clone size, CDR3 protein, CDR3 DNA. The D gene is left open where the match is weak. Size is stated for part of the rows, as once, few or many counts, or as a class when the clone is expanded.

V gene: TRBV14
D gene: TRBD1
J gene: TRBJ2-2
CDR3 length: 16
clone size: .
CDR3 protein: CASSHLRTGGIGELFF
CDR3 DNA: TGTGCCAGCAGCCACTTGAGGACAGGGGGAATCGGGGAGCTGTTTTTT

V gene: TRBV9
D gene: TRBD2
J gene: TRBJ2-1
CDR3 length: 15
clone size: .
CDR3 protein: CASSVEGLADNEQFF
CDR3 DNA: TGTGCCAGCAGCGTAGAGGGACTAGCGGACAATGAGCAGTTCTTC

V gene: TRBV18
D gene: .
J gene: TRBJ1-4
CDR3 length: 13
clone size: once
CDR3 protein: CASSPGRGEKLFF
CDR3 DNA: TGTGCCAGCTCACCAGGGCGTGGGGAAAAACTGTTTTTT

V gene: TRBV7-2
D gene: TRBD2
J gene: TRBJ2-1
CDR3 length: 15
clone size: .
CDR3 protein: CASSLQLAINNEQFF
CDR3 DNA: TGTGCCAGCAGCTTACAACTAGCGATAAACAATGAGCAGTTCTTC

V gene: TRBV5-4
D gene: TRBD1
J gene: TRBJ1-6
CDR3 length: 14
clone size: .
CDR3 protein: CASSLAGDGTALNF
CDR3 DNA: TGTGCCAGCAGCTTGGCGGGGGACGGGACAGCCCTTAACTTT

V gene: TRBV30
D gene: .
J gene: TRBJ2-7
CDR3 length: 12
clone size: .
CDR3 protein: CAWSTGSYEQYF
CDR3 DNA: TGTGCCTGGAGCACTGGTTCCTACGAGCAGTACTTC

V gene: TRBV4-2
D gene: TRBD2
J gene: TRBJ2-1
CDR3 length: 21
clone size: .
CDR3 protein: CASSQEGLSGSFPSSYNEQFF
CDR3 DNA: TGTGCCAGCAGCCAAGAAGGTCTCAGCGGGAGTTTCCCGAGCTCCTACAATGAGCAGTTCTTC

V gene: TRBV19
D gene: .
J gene: TRBJ2-3
CDR3 length: 18
clone size: .
CDR3 protein: CASSIGTHVATRTDTQYF
CDR3 DNA: TGTGCCAGTAGTATAGGGACACATGTGGCCACTCGCACAGATACGCAGTATTTT

V gene: TRBV2
D gene: .
J gene: TRBJ1-2
CDR3 length: 13
clone size: once
CDR3 protein: CASSVDRLYGYTF
CDR3 DNA: TGTGCCAGCAGCGTCGACAGGCTCTATGGCTACACCTTC

V gene: TRBV7-2
D gene: TRBD2
J gene: TRBJ2-7
CDR3 length: 13
clone size: .
CDR3 protein: CASYIAGGTEQYF
CDR3 DNA: TGTGCCAGCTATATAGCGGGAGGGACCGAGCAGTACTTC

V gene: TRBV9
D gene: .
J gene: TRBJ2-7
CDR3 length: 13
clone size: .
CDR3 protein: CASSQTTAGPQYF
CDR3 DNA: TGTGCCAGCAGCCAAACAACGGCGGGCCCTCAATACTTC

V gene: TRBV7-2
D gene: .
J gene: TRBJ1-4
CDR3 length: 16
clone size: few
CDR3 protein: CASSLAPWRTNEKLFF
CDR3 DNA: TGTGCCAGCAGCTTAGCGCCGTGGCGGACTAATGAAAAACTGTTTTTT

V gene: TRBV4-1
D gene: .
J gene: TRBJ1-1
CDR3 length: 15
clone size: .
CDR3 protein: CASSQEGPSWTEAFF
CDR3 DNA: TGCGCCAGCAGCCAAGAGGGGCCCAGCTGGACTGAAGCTTTCTTT

V gene: TRBV6-4
D gene: .
J gene: TRBJ2-7
CDR3 length: 14
clone size: .
CDR3 protein: CASSAGLSAYEQYF
CDR3 DNA: TGTGCCAGCAGTGCCGGACTAAGCGCCTACGAGCAGTACTTC

V gene: TRBV5-1
D gene: .
J gene: TRBJ2-1
CDR3 length: 13
clone size: .
CDR3 protein: CASSASRESPWFF
CDR3 DNA: TGCGCCAGCAGCGCTTCCCGGGAAAGCCCCTGGTTCTTC

V gene: TRBV19
D gene: TRBD2
J gene: TRBJ2-1
CDR3 length: 16
clone size: once
CDR3 protein: CATQSVPGGVYNEQFF
CDR3 DNA: TGTGCCACCCAAAGCGTCCCGGGAGGGGTCTACAATGAGCAGTTCTTC